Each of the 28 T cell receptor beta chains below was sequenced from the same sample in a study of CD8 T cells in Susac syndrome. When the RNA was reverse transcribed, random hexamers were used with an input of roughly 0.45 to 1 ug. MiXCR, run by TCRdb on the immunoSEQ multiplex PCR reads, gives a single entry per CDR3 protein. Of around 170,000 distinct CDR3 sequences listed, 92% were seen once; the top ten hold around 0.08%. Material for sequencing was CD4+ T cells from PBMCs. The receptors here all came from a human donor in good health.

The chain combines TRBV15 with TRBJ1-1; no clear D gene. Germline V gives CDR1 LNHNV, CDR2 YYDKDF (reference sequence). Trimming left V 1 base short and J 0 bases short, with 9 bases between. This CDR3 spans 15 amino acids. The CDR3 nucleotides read TGTGCCACCAGCAGAGCGCCGGGATTGAACACTGAAGCTTTCTTT. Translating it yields CATSRAPGLNTEAFF.

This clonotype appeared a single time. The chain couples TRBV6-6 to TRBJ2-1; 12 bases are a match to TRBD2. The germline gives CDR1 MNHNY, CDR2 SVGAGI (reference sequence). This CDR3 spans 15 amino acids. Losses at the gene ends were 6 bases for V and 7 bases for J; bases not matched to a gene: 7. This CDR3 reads CASSQTSGGVNEQFF. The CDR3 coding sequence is TGTGCCAGCAGCCAGACTAGCGGGGGTGTAAATGAGCAGTTCTTC.

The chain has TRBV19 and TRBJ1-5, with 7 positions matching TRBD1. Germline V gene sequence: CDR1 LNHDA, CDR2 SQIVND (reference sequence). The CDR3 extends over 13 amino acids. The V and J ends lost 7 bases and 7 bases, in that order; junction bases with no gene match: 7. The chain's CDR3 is CASTGTVGQPQHF. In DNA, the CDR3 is TGTGCCAGTACCGGGACAGTGGGACAGCCCCAGCATTTT.

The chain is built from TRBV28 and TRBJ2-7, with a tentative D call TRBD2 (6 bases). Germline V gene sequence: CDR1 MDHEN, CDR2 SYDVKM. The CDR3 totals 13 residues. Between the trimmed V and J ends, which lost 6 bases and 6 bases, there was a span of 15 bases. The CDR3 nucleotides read TGTGCCAGCAGCCGGGACTTAATAGGCGAGCAGTACTTC. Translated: CASSRDLIGEQYF.

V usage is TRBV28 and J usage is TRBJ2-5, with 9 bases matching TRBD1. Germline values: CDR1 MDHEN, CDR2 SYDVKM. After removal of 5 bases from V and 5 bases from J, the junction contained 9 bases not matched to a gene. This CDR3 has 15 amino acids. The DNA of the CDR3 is TGTGCCAGCAGTACACCAGGACAGGGGTGGGAGACCCAGTACTTC. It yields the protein CASSTPGQGWETQYF.

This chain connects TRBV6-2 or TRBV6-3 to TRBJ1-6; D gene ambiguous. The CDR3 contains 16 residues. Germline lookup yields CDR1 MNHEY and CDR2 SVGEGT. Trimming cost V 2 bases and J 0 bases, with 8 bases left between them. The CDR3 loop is CASSYEANSYNSPLHF. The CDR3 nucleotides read TGTGCCAGCAGTTACGAGGCTAACTCCTATAATTCACCCCTCCACTTT.

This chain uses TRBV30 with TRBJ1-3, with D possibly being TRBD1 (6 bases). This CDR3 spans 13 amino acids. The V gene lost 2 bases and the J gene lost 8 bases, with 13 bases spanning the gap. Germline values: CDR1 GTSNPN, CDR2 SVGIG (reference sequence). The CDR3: CAWSTGGVYTIYF. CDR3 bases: TGTGCCTGGAGTACCGGGGGCGTATACACCATATATTTT.

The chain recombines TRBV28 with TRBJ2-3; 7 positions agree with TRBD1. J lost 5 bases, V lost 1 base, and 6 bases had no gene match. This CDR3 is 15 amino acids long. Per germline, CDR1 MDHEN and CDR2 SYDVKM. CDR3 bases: TGTGCCAGCAGTTTATCCTCAGGGGGTATAGATACGCAGTATTTT. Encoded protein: CASSLSSGGIDTQYF.

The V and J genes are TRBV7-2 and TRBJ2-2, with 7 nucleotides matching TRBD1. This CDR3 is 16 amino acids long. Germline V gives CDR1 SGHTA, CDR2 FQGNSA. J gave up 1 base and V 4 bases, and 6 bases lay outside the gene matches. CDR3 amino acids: CASSYRQGLNTGELFF. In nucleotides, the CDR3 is TGTGCCAGCAGCTACCGACAGGGCCTGAACACCGGGGAGCTGTTTTTT. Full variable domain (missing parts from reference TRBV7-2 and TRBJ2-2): GAGVSQSPSNKVTEKGKDVELRCDPISGHTALYWYRQSLGQGLEFLIYFQGNSAPDKSGLPSDRFSAERTGGSVSTLTIQRTQQEDSAVYLCASSYRQGLNTGELFFGEGSRLTVL.

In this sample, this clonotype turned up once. In nucleotides, the CDR3 is TGTGCCATCAAGGGGGACTACGAGCAGTACTTC. Amino acids: CAIKGDYEQYF. The V and J genes are TRBV10-3 and TRBJ2-7, with D possibly TRBD1 on 6 matching bases. The V end was cut by 7 bases, the J end by 3 bases, with 7 bases between. This CDR3 comprises 11 residues. Germline V gene lookup returns CDR1 ENHRY and CDR2 SYGVKD.

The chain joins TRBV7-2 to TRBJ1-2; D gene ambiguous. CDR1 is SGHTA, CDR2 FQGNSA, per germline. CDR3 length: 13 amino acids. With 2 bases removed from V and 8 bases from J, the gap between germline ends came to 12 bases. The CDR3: CASSLLGGKGYTF. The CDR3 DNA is TGTGCCAGCAGCTTACTTGGAGGGAAGGGCTACACCTTC.

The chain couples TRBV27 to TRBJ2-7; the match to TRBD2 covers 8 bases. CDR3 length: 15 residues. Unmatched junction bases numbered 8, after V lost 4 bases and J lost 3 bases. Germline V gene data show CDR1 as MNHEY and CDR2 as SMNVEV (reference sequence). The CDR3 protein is CASSSPGGGDYEQYF. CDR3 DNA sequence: TGTGCCAGCAGTTCCCCCGGGGGGGGTGACTACGAGCAGTACTTC.

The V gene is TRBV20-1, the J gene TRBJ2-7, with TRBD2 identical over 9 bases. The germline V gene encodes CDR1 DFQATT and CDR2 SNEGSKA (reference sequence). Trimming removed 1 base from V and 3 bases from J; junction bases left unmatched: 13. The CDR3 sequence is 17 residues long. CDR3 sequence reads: CSARAISALAGYYEQYF. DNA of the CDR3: TGCAGTGCTAGAGCAATCTCGGCGCTAGCGGGGTACTACGAGCAGTACTTC.

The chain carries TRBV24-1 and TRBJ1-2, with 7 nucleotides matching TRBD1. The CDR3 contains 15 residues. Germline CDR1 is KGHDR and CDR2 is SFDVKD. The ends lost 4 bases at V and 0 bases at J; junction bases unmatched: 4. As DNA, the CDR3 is TGTGCCACCAGTGACCCCGGGACAGCTAACTATGGCTACACCTTC. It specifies CATSDPGTANYGYTF.

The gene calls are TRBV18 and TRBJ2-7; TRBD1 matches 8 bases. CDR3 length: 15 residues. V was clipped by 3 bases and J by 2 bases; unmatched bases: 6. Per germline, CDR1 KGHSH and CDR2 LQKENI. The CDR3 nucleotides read TGTGCCAGCTCACCGAACAGGGGGTCGGCCTACGAGCAGTACTTC. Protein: CASSPNRGSAYEQYF.

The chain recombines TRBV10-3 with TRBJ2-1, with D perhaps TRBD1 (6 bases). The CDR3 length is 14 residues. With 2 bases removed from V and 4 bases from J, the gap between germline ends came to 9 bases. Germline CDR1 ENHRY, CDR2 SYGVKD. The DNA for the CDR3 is TGTGCCATCAGTGAGCAACAGGGTTACAATGAGCAGTTCTTC. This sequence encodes CAISEQQGYNEQFF.

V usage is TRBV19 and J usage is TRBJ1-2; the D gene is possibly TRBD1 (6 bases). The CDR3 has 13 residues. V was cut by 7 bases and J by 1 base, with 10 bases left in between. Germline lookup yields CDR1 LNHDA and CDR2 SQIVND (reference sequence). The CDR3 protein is CASNRQDNYGYTF. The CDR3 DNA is TGTGCCAGTAATCGACAGGATAACTATGGCTACACCTTC.

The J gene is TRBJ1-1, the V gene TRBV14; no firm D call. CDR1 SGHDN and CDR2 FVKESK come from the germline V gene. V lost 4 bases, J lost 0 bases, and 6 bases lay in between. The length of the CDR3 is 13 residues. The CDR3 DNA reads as TGTGCCAGCAGCCTCCTTATGAACACTGAAGCTTTCTTT. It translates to CASSLLMNTEAFF. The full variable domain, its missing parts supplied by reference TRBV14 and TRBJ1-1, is EAGVTQFPSHSVIEKGQTVTLRCDPISGHDNLYWYRRVMGKEIKFLLHFVKESKQDESGMPNNRFLAERTGGTYSTLKVQPAELEDSGVYFCASSLLMNTEAFFGQGTRLTVV.

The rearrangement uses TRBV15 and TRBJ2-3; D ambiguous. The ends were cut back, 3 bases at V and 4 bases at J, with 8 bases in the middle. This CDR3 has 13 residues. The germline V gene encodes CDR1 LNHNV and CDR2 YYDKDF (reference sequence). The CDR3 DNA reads TGTGCCACCAGCAGGGACGCCTCAGATACGCAGTATTTT. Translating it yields CATSRDASDTQYF. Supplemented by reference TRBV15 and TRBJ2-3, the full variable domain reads DAMVIQNPRYQVTQFGKPVTLSCSQTLNHNVMYWYQQKSSQAPKLLFHYYDKDFNNEADTPDNFQSRRPNTSFCFLDIRSPGLGDTAMYLCATSRDASDTQYFGPGTRLTVL.

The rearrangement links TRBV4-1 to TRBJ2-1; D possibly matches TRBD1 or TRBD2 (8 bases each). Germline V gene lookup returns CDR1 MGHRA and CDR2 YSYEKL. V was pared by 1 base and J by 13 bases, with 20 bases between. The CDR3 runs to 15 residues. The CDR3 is CASSQGTGNGRDQFF. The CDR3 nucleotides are TGCGCCAGCAGCCAAGGGACAGGGAACGGGAGGGATCAGTTCTTC.

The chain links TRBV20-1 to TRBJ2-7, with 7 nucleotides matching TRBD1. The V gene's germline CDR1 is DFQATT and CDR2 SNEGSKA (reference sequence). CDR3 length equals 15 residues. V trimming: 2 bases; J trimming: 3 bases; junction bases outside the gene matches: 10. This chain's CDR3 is CSARSPDRAGYEQYF. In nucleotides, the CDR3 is TGCAGTGCTAGATCACCCGACAGGGCGGGCTACGAGCAGTACTTC.

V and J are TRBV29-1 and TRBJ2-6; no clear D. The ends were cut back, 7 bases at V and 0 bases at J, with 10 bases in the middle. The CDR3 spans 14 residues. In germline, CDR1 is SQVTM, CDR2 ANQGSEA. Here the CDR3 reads CSARTGSGANVLTF. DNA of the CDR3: TGCAGCGCACGGACGGGCTCTGGGGCCAACGTCCTGACTTTC.

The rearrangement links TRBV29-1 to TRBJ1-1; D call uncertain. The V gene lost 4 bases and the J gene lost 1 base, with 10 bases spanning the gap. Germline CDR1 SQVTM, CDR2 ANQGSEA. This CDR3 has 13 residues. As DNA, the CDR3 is TGCAGCGTTGCGTTGCAGCAGAACACTGAAGCTTTCTTT. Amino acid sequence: CSVALQQNTEAFF.

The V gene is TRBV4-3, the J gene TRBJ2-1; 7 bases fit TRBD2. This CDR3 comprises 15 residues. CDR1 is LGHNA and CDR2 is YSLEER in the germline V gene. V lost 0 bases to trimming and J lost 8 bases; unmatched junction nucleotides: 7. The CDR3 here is CASSQERRGFDEQFF. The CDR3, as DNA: TGCGCCAGCAGCCAAGAACGGCGGGGGTTCGATGAGCAGTTCTTC.

CDR3 sequence (DNA): TGTGCCAGCAGTGAAATGGGTTCCGAGCAGTACTTC. Its protein product is CASSEMGSEQYF. The chain has TRBV2 and TRBJ2-7; D not certain. Germline V gene lookup returns CDR1 SNHLY and CDR2 FYNNEI. This CDR3 region has 12 residues. V lost 2 bases and J 6 bases, leaving 8 bases between the germline ends.

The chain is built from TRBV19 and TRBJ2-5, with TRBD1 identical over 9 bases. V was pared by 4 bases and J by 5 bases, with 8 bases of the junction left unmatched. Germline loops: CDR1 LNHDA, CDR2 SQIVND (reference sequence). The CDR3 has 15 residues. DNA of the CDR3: TGTGCCAGTAGTAAAACAGGGGGCTTTATGGAGACCCAGTACTTC. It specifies CASSKTGGFMETQYF.

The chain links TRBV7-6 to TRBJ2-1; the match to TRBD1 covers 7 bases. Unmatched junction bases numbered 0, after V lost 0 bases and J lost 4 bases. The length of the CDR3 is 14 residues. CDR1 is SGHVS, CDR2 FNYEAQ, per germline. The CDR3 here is CASSLAGQYNEQFF. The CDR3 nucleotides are TGTGCCAGCAGCTTAGCGGGACAGTACAATGAGCAGTTCTTC.

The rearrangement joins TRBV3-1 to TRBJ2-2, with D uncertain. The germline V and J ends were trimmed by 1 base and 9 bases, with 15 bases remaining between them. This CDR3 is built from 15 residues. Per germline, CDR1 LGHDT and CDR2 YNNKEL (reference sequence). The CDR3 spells CASSQAIQAARELFF. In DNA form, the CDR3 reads TGTGCCAGCAGCCAAGCAATCCAGGCTGCTCGGGAGCTGTTTTTT.